Below, 7 T cell receptor beta chains from the same sample are listed, as sequenced in a study of blood T cell repertoires in COVID-19. The repertoire was sequenced with immunoSEQ multiplex PCR; TCRdb's copy has only in-frame clones and lacks some. The profile shows around 84,000 clones, 70% to 90% of them singletons. The specimen sequenced was peripheral blood. The origin of the receptors is a man aged 45-65 years with active COVID-19.

The chain uses TRBV4-3 and TRBJ1-4; D unclear. The CDR3 is 14 amino acids. Per the germline V gene, CDR1 is LGHNA and CDR2 is YSLEER. V shed 0 bases and J shed 8 bases, with 10 bases lying between them. In nucleotides, the CDR3 is TGCGCCAGCAGCCAAGATATGAGTTTCGAAAAACTGTTTTTT. Its protein product is CASSQDMSFEKLFF.

This rearrangement joins TRBV5-1 to TRBJ2-7, with 9 bases lining up with TRBD1. CDR1 is SGHRS and CDR2 is YFSETQ in the germline V gene. V shed 2 bases and J 5 bases; nucleotides not matched to a gene: 8. This CDR3 contains 15 residues. The CDR3 nucleotides read TGCGCCAGCAGCTTATCGGGACAGGGTTTCGACGAGCAGTACTTC. Translated: CASSLSGQGFDEQYF.

The chain joins TRBV9 to TRBJ2-3; weak D call: TRBD1 (5 bases). Between the trimmed V and J ends, which lost 0 bases and 0 bases, there was a span of 5 bases. There are 14 residues in the CDR3. CDR1 SGDLS and CDR2 YYNGEE come from the germline V gene. The DNA of the CDR3 is TGTGCCAGCAGCGTAGAGGGGAGCACAGATACGCAGTATTTT. This gives the protein CASSVEGSTDTQYF.

CDR3 sequence (DNA): TGTGCCAGCAGCCAGAGGGACAGAGCCGGGGAGCTGTTTTTT. This encodes CASSQRDRAGELFF. V usage is TRBV3-1 (or the pseudogene TRBV3-2) and J usage is TRBJ2-2; the match to TRBD1 covers 7 bases. The junction had 4 bases not matched to a gene; V was cut back by 3 bases and J by 6 bases. CDR1 is LGHDT and CDR2 is YNNKEL in the germline V gene (reference sequence). The CDR3 has 14 residues.

The chain links TRBV5-5 to TRBJ1-1, with TRBD1 matching over 7 bases. The V and J ends lost 0 bases and 4 bases, in that order; junction bases with no gene match: 3. In germline, CDR1 is SGHKS, CDR2 YYEKEE (reference sequence). CDR3 length: 14 amino acids. The CDR3: CASSLADRVTEAFF. The DNA of the CDR3 is TGTGCCAGCAGCTTGGCCGACAGGGTCACTGAAGCTTTCTTT.

The chain is built from TRBV6-5 and TRBJ1-3; D may be TRBD1 (5 bases). Germline CDR1 reads MNHEY; CDR2 reads SVGAGI. This CDR3 spans 15 amino acids. The germline V and J ends were trimmed by 6 bases and 0 bases, with 12 bases remaining between them. CDR3: CASSSDRVSGNTIYF. The CDR3 DNA reads TGTGCCAGCAGCAGTGACAGAGTCTCTGGAAACACCATATATTTT.

V is TRBV28 and J is TRBJ1-3; D remains ambiguous. V was trimmed by 1 base and J by 4 bases, leaving 17 bases between them. The CDR3 has 17 amino acids. Germline values: CDR1 MDHEN, CDR2 SYDVKM. The CDR3: CASSLSFSAGGGNTIYF. Here the CDR3 DNA reads TGTGCCAGCAGTTTATCGTTTTCCGCCGGCGGGGGAAACACCATATATTTT. Based on the CDR3 plus reference TRBV28 and TRBJ1-3, the full variable domain is DVKVTQSSRYLVKRTGEKVFLECVQDMDHENMFWYRQDPGLGLRLIYFSYDVKMKEKGDIPEGYSVSREKKERFSLILESASTNQTSMYLCASSLSFSAGGGNTIYFGEGSWLTVV.